The clone carrying this T cell receptor (beta chain) has at least ten counts. This record comes from a study of human T cells and chemical hapten exposure. TCRdb reanalysed the RACE reads using MiXCR and keeps one entry per CDR3 protein. The table records roughly 360,000 distinct CDR3 sequences, 4.8% of them present only once. Sample time point: patch test 1, 2 weeks after DPC sensitization. The treatment here: therapeutic diphenylcyclopropenone sensitization with weekly scalp DPC. This CDR3 has 14 amino acids. Between the trimmed V and J ends, which lost 5 bases and 4 bases, there was a span of 14 bases. The germline CDR1 and CDR2 sequences are MNHNS and SASEGT.

The J gene is TRBJ1-1, the V gene TRBV6-1; no firm D call. This TCR came from a woman aged 45-60 years with alopecia areata. Some clones in this sample may be carry-over from other donors' samples. The sample consisted of whole blood, taken in connection with sensitization to the hapten diphenylcyclopropenone (DPC). The CDR3 loop is CASSPHRGGTEAFF. As DNA, the CDR3 is TGTGCCAGCAGTCCCCACCGGGGAGGCACTGAAGCTTTCTTT.